The source of this TCR beta chain is a study of naive CD8 T cells in extremely preterm neonates. Study-level points and caveats: Preterm CDR3s were shorter than older groups', with fewer N additions and less trimming.

The sample holds sorted live naive CD8+ CD45RA+CCR7+ T cells. Produced via immunoSEQ multiplex PCR; TCRdb's table is partial and in-frame only. This table has about 8,000 clones, more than 95% appearing once. In regard to this clone: Its antigen is still unknown.

The clonotype originates from a human donor in good health. The sample taken for sequencing was naive CD8+ T cells from blood.

The CDR3 reads CAWSSMGLAAHEQFF. The CDR3 region has the DNA TGTGCCTGGAGTTCAATGGGACTAGCGGCCCATGAGCAGTTCTTC. The chain joins TRBV30 to TRBJ2-1; 11 bases fit TRBD2. This CDR3 comprises 15 residues. The V and J ends lost 2 bases and 8 bases, in that order; junction bases with no gene match: 8. Germline loops: CDR1 GTSNPN, CDR2 SVGIG (reference sequence).